Listed here is a single T cell receptor (beta chain). Its target is unknown. The sample originates from a study of CD8 T cells in ankylosing spondylitis. MiXCR, run by TCRdb on the 5' RACE reads, gives a single entry per CDR3 protein. The data contain approximately 250,000 distinct CDR3 sequences, over 9.5% of them singletons. CDR1 and CDR2 (germline): SSHAT, FNYEAQ (reference sequence). J lost 4 bases, V lost 3 bases, and 8 bases had no gene match. The CDR3 length is 15 residues. Study-level findings and limits: Significantly higher representation of disease-linked clones was reported for matched ankylosing spondylitis synovial fluid.

The genes are TRBV7-7 and TRBJ2-5, with 7 nucleotides matching TRBD2. The source material was blood, either unsorted or a sorted T cell fraction (not recorded which). The receptor was isolated from a male donor with ankylosing spondylitis or in good health (not recorded which). The CDR3 spells CASSLGGGGGETQYF. The CDR3 DNA reads TGTGCCAGCAGCTTGGGCGGGGGAGGAGGAGAGACCCAGTACTTC.